A selection of T cell receptor beta chains follows, all from one sample in a study of OX40 agonist ivuxolimab in advanced cancers. Produced via immunoSEQ multiplex PCR; TCRdb's table is partial and in-frame only. The table shows some 62,000 clones, with 92% occurring only once. The sequencing used CD4+ or CD8+ T cells sorted from blood, collected in a trial of the OX40 agonist ivuxolimab. The receptors derive from an adult with an advanced solid tumor such as melanoma, head and neck, liver or kidney cancer. The CDR3 runs from the conserved cysteine through the conserved F or W. Each record gives: J gene, V gene, CDR3 protein.

TRBJ1-1 TRBV7-9 CASSSETGGTEAFF
TRBJ2-7 TRBV6-1 CASSLRVVQEQYF
TRBJ1-2 TRBV21-1 CAREDRGPIGYTF
TRBJ2-7 TRBV6-5 CASKIAGGSYEQYF
TRBJ1-2 TRBV7-6 CASSLGTGVGGGYTF
TRBJ1-4 TRBV23-1 CASIPDRGNEKLFF
TRBJ2-7 TRBV11-2 CASRLAGGLYEQYF
TRBJ2-5 TRBV15 CATSPPGDQETQYF
TRBJ2-5 TRBV19 CASSIRLTGTHQETQYF
TRBJ2-7 TRBV18 CASSPPGQSGEQYF
TRBJ2-3 TRBV7-6 CASSLGQNTQYF
TRBJ1-1 TRBV5-1 CASSAGQETEAFF
TRBJ1-1 TRBV18 CASLRDAGENTEAFF
TRBJ2-3 TRBV7-3 CASSSGPGSTDTQYF
TRBJ1-1 TRBV9 CASSRAGQGTNTEAFF
TRBJ1-3 TRBV5-5 CASSFGLSGNTIYF
TRBJ1-3 TRBV14 CASSQFTAISGNTIYF